This T cell receptor beta chain was recorded in a study of CD8+CD57+ T cells in acquired aplastic anemia. The wider study: An average of roughly 3 ug of DNA was obtained from sorted CD4+ and CD8+ cells. Study outcomes and limitations: With respect to CD8+ Simpson's diversity, patients and controls did not differ significantly. Common to patients and controls were twenty-nine CD8+ CDR3 sequences.

CDR3 and TCR beta VDJ profiling relied on a genomic DNA template. TCRdb processed the reads anew with MiXCR; each CDR3 protein has one entry. The repertoire has under 350,000 distinct CDR3 sequences, under 65% of them found once; the top ten carry approximately 1.2%. V was clipped by 8 bases and J by 1 base, with 17 bases between them. The CDR3 length is 16 residues. Germline loops: CDR1 MGHRA, CDR2 YSYEKL. About this clonotype itself: Its antigen is not identified.

It was patients with CD8+CD57+ cell expansion by flow cytometry who were chosen for sequencing. At the time of blood sampling, patients had not yet received any therapy. The sequenced sample was sorted CD4+, CD8+, or CD8+CD57+ T cells (not recorded which) from PBMCs. The rearrangement joins TRBV4-1 to TRBJ2-2; D is undetermined. The clonotype originates from a human donor with aplastic anemia. In DNA, the CDR3 is TGCGCCAGCGGCCCCCAAGGAGAGCGGAACACCGGGGAGCTGTTTTTT. Translation: CASGPQGERNTGELFF.